The rows below give T cell receptor beta chains drawn from one sample of a study of T cells in Graves' hyperthyroidism and ophthalmopathy. Each CDR3 protein is one row after TCRdb ran MiXCR on the multiplex PCR reads. The repertoire holds about 400,000 distinct CDR3 sequences, approximately 14% seen once, with around 30% in the top ten. The sample consisted of blood. The receptor set was obtained from a woman younger than 35 with Graves' hyperthyroidism that later progressed to Graves' ophthalmopathy. Each CDR3 is given with its conserved first and last residue. Fields, in order: J gene, clone size, D gene, V gene, CDR3 DNA, CDR3 protein. A D gene is named only where the DNA matches it firmly. For some rows the clone size is stated as once, few or many, or as a class when expanded; others skip it.

>TRBJ2-1|many|TRBD2|TRBV5-8
TGTGCCAGCAGCTTCGAACTAGCGGGAGATGAGCAGTTCTTC
CASSFELAGDEQFF
>TRBJ1-1|.|TRBD1|TRBV6-1
TGTGCCAGCAGTGCTTCCGGGACAGGGACCACTGAAGCTTTCTTT
CASSASGTGTTEAFF
>TRBJ2-3|many|.|TRBV7-9
TGTGCCAGCAGCTTAGCGTATCGGGAGCTCGCAGATACGCAGTATTTT
CASSLAYRELADTQYF
>TRBJ2-7|many|.|TRBV20-1
TGCAGTGCTGGCCTCCCTCCGAACTACGAGCAGTACTTC
CSAGLPPNYEQYF
>TRBJ2-3|.|TRBD2|TRBV10-2
TGCGCCAGCACCCTGACTAGCGGGAGGCCAGATACGCAGTATTTT
CASTLTSGRPDTQYF
>TRBJ2-3|.|.|TRBV2
TGTGCCAGCAGCCAAGATTATGTACAGGGCACAGATACGCAGTATTTT
CASSQDYVQGTDTQYF
>TRBJ1-1|many|.|TRBV28
TGTGCCAGCAGTTTGGGGTCTGAAGCTTTCTTT
CASSLGSEAFF
>TRBJ2-2|few|.|TRBV20-1
TGCAGTGCTAGAAGCGGATCCACCGGGGAGCTGTTTTTT
CSARSGSTGELFF
>TRBJ2-1|many|TRBD2|TRBV11-2
TGTGCCAGCAGCCTTGAAGTAGCGGGAGGGGGGTCTAATGAGCAGTTCTTC
CASSLEVAGGGSNEQFF
>TRBJ2-1|.|.|TRBV9
TGTGCCAGCAGCGTAGAGGCGGATGAGCAGTTCTTC
CASSVEADEQFF
>TRBJ1-2|.|.|TRBV6-2/TRBV6-3
TGTGCCAGCAGTTTACGACATGCCTGGGAGGACTATGGCTACACCTTC
CASSLRHAWEDYGYTF
>TRBJ2-5|many|.|TRBV2
TGTGCCAGCAGTTGGGGGGGCGCCGCAGAGACCCAGTACTTC
CASSWGGAAETQYF
>TRBJ2-3|.|.|TRBV2
TGTGCCAGCAGTGCGGAGGGCGGCACAGATACGCAGTATTTT
CASSAEGGTDTQYF
>TRBJ2-2|many|.|TRBV12-3/TRBV12-4
TGTGCCAGCAGTTACAGCACCGGGGAGCTGTTTTTT
CASSYSTGELFF
>TRBJ1-6|.|TRBD1|TRBV25-1
TGTGCCAGCACCGACAGTGGACAGGGGTACTCCTATAATTCACCCCTCCACTTT
CASTDSGQGYSYNSPLHF
>TRBJ2-3|many|.|TRBV7-6
TGTGCCAGCAGCCCAAGGTGGAGGGGAGATAGCACAGATACGCAGTATTTT
CASSPRWRGDSTDTQYF
>TRBJ2-7|many|TRBD1|TRBV7-2
TGTGCCAGCAGCTTAGCGGGGACAGTGACCTACGAGCAGTACTTC
CASSLAGTVTYEQYF
>TRBJ1-4|few|TRBD1|TRBV11-2
TGTGCCAGCAGCGCCACAGGGGGTCCCAATGAAAAACTGTTTTTT
CASSATGGPNEKLFF
>TRBJ1-6|once|.|TRBV12-3/TRBV12-4
TGTGCCAGCAGTTTTTCGGGCGGGCCACCCCTCCACTTT
CASSFSGGPPLHF
>TRBJ2-1|many|TRBD1|TRBV20-1
TGCAGTGCTAGGACCGGGACAGGGGCCTATAATGAGCAGTTCTTC
CSARTGTGAYNEQFF
>TRBJ1-5|.|.|TRBV20-1
TGCAGTGCCCTGGTCGGGCAGGGCAATCAGCCCCAGCATTTT
CSALVGQGNQPQHF
>TRBJ2-7|many|.|TRBV5-1
TGCGCCAGCACCCTTGCCACAGGGATTTACGAGCAGTACTTC
CASTLATGIYEQYF
>TRBJ2-3|many|TRBD2|TRBV28
TGTGCCAGCAGTTTCATCGGGAGGGCCCTCAAGAACACAGATACGCAGTATTTT
CASSFIGRALKNTDTQYF
>TRBJ2-1|many|TRBD2|TRBV20-1
TGCAGTGCTAGTATGCCTAGCGGGAGCTTAGGGGGCTACAATGAGCAGTTCTTC
CSASMPSGSLGGYNEQFF
>TRBJ1-2|few|.|TRBV6-6
TGTGCCAGCAGTTACTCGGAGGGATTCGAGGGCTACACCTTC
CASSYSEGFEGYTF
>TRBJ1-1|many|.|TRBV20-1
TGCAGTGCTAGTGTCGGGTACACTGAAGCTTTCTTT
CSASVGYTEAFF
>TRBJ2-7|few|.|TRBV20-1
TGCAGTGCTAGAGTGGAACGGCCGGACGAGCAGTACTTC
CSARVERPDEQYF
>TRBJ2-5|many|.|TRBV30
TGTGCCTGGAGTGTCGGGGGAGAGACCCAGTACTTC
CAWSVGGETQYF
>TRBJ1-2|few|.|TRBV5-1
TGCGCCAGCAGCTTGGAGGGAGACACCTTGGGGTATGGCTACACCTTC
CASSLEGDTLGYGYTF
>TRBJ2-1|.|TRBD2|TRBV13
TGTGCCAGCAGTTTTCGGACTAGCGGGGTAAATGAGCAGTTCTTC
CASSFRTSGVNEQFF
>TRBJ2-7|.|TRBD2|TRBV27
TGTGCCAGCAGTTTGTCACTAGCGGGAACCATACACTCCTACGAGCAGTACTTC
CASSLSLAGTIHSYEQYF
>TRBJ2-7|many|TRBD1|TRBV28
TGTGCCAGCAGGAGCGGACAGGGGGGACTATACGAGCAGTACTTC
CASRSGQGGLYEQYF
>TRBJ2-3|few|TRBD2|TRBV3-1
TGTGCCAGCAGCCAAGATAGACTAGCGGGAGCATCGGGCACAGATACGCAGTATTTT
CASSQDRLAGASGTDTQYF
>TRBJ2-1|.|.|TRBV12-5
TGTGCTAGTGGTTTTGGGGGTGAGCAGTTCTTC
CASGFGGEQFF
>TRBJ2-5|few|.|TRBV12-3/TRBV12-4
TGTGCCAGCACACGATTTGGACGGGACATGGAGACCCAGTACTTC
CASTRFGRDMETQYF
>TRBJ2-7|few|.|TRBV11-3
TGTGCCAGCAGCTTGCGAGATGTAGACACCTACGAGCAGTACTTC
CASSLRDVDTYEQYF
>TRBJ1-5|many|.|TRBV4-3
TGCGCCAGCAGCCAAGATGGAAGGGGCAATCAGCCCCAGCATTTT
CASSQDGRGNQPQHF
>TRBJ2-3|few|.|TRBV6-2/TRBV6-3
TGTGCCAGCAACCCGGTTTGGGGCGCGGATACGCAGTATTTT
CASNPVWGADTQYF
>TRBJ1-5|many|.|TRBV6-5
TGTGCCAGCAGTTACTCGATGTACCAGCCCCAGCATTTT
CASSYSMYQPQHF
>TRBJ2-5|many|TRBD2|TRBV20-1
TGCAGTGCTAGTCCCCTAGCGGGAATGGTGGGAGAGACCCAGTACTTC
CSASPLAGMVGETQYF
>TRBJ2-7|many|.|TRBV10-3
TGTGCCATCAGTGAGAGGGGATCCCACTACGAGCAGTACTTC
CAISERGSHYEQYF
>TRBJ1-3|many|.|TRBV12-3/TRBV12-4
TGTGCCGTACCCACAGCCGGAAACACCATATATTTT
CAVPTAGNTIYF
>TRBJ2-7|few|TRBD2|TRBV5-4
TGTGCCAGCAGCTTGGTTGGCGGGAGGGCGGAAGAGCAGTACTTC
CASSLVGGRAEEQYF
>TRBJ1-2|few|.|TRBV9
TGTGCCAGCAGCCCCCGCGGCAGGGTGGAAACGACGCTGGACCCCTATGGCTACACCTTC
CASSPRGRVETTLDPYGYTF
>TRBJ2-2|.|.|TRBV18
TGTGCCAGCTCACCACAAGACTACCCCACCGGGGAGCTGTTTTTT
CASSPQDYPTGELFF
>TRBJ2-7|.|.|TRBV6-2/TRBV6-3
TGTGCCAGCGGGACACCGGCTACATACGAGCAGTACTTC
CASGTPATYEQYF
>TRBJ2-1|many|TRBD2|TRBV27
TGTGCCAGCAGAAGTGGCGCCGGGACTAGCGGGGATGAGCAGTTCTTC
CASRSGAGTSGDEQFF
>TRBJ1-2|few|TRBD1|TRBV12-3/TRBV12-4
TGTGCCAGCAGTTTATTGGGACAGGTTAACTATGGCTACACCTTC
CASSLLGQVNYGYTF
>TRBJ2-1|.|.|TRBV25-1
TGTGCCAGCACACACAGGGTTAACAATGAGCAGTTCTTC
CASTHRVNNEQFF
>TRBJ2-5|.|TRBD1|TRBV6-1
TGTGCCAGCAGTAAGACAGGGGTCGTGGAGACCCAGTACTTC
CASSKTGVVETQYF
>TRBJ2-5|many|.|TRBV30
TGTGCCTGGAGGACCCTCCTCGGGGAGACCCAGTACTTC
CAWRTLLGETQYF
>TRBJ2-2|.|TRBD2|TRBV11-3
TGTGCCAGCAGCGCGGGACTAGCGGGAGCGGGAGGGGAGCTGTTTTTT
CASSAGLAGAGGELFF
>TRBJ2-3|many|.|TRBV27
TGTGCCAGCAGAAACTGGACCGCCTCTGGCACAGATACGCAGTATTTT
CASRNWTASGTDTQYF